This T cell receptor (beta chain) was captured in a study of follicular helper T cells after annual influenza vaccination. Profiling relied on immunoSEQ multiplex PCR, and the TCRdb table lists in-frame clones only, not all of them. This sample carries some 11,000 clones, roughly four fifths of them seen once, and the ten largest clones take under 0.95%. The CDR3 contains 14 residues. CDR1 and CDR2 from the germline V gene are MDHEN and SYDVKM. V lost 10 bases and J 1 base, leaving 15 bases between the germline ends. The time point: 2014-2015 season, pre-vaccination. The chain combines TRBV28 with TRBJ2-3; D is undetermined. Source: CXCR5- memory CD4+ T cells sorted from blood, taken on the day of influenza vaccination. This TCR was sampled from an adult who received the influenza vaccine. The CDR3 bases are TGTGCCACCGAACCCTCAGATCGCACAGATACGCAGTATTTT. Protein sequence: CATEPSDRTDTQYF. Variable domain in full (rest from reference TRBV28 and TRBJ2-3): DVKVTQSSRYLVKRTGEKVFLECVQDMDHENMFWYRQDPGLGLRLIYFSYDVKMKEKGDIPEGYSVSREKKERFSLILESASTNQTSMYLCATEPSDRTDTQYFGPGTRLTVL.